The clone carrying this T cell receptor beta chain was seen a handful of times. Every bit of the isolated RNA underwent reverse transcription, so sequencing read expressed TCRB transcripts. Method: immunoSEQ multiplex PCR; TCRdb's copy keeps in-frame clones and lacks some. The top ten clones hold less than 0.45% of a sample with roughly 300,000 clones, less than 9.5% of them seen once. The source of the sample is a study of beta chain features in type 1 diabetes. This CDR3 has 14 residues. Trimming pared 6 bases from V and 0 bases from J, leaving 11 bases between. CDR1 and CDR2 (germline): KGHSH, LQKENI.

The genes are TRBV18 and TRBJ2-5, with a possible D match to TRBD1 (6 bases). The clonotype was recovered from a woman younger than 30 in good health. Sequencing was performed on central memory CD4+ T cells from blood. CDR3 bases: TGTGCCAGCTCGCCGGGACAAGACCAAGAGACCCAGTACTTC. Its protein is CASSPGQDQETQYF.